The clone carrying this T cell receptor beta chain was seen just once. These data are taken from a study of blood T cell repertoires in COVID-19. The CDR3 has 14 residues. Germline V gene sequence: CDR1 SGHRS, CDR2 YFSETQ. Trimming took 0 bases from V and 8 from J, leaving 12 bases between them. Original methodology: Researchers report that nucleated cell counts were estimated from reference gene primer amplification. Produced via immunoSEQ multiplex PCR; TCRdb's table is partial and in-frame only. V and J calls and clone size are those listed in that table; D and trimming were worked out from the DNA. The data contain hundreds of thousands of clones, under 90% of them seen just once; the ten biggest clones take up around 6.5%.

This clonotype was obtained from a man in his fifties or sixties who had recovered from COVID-19. The chain uses TRBV5-1 and TRBJ2-1, with D perhaps matching TRBD2 (6 bases). Sample: peripheral blood. This CDR3 reads CASSLEVGGYEQFF. The CDR3 coding sequence is TGCGCCAGCAGCTTGGAGGTGGGGGGTTATGAGCAGTTCTTC.